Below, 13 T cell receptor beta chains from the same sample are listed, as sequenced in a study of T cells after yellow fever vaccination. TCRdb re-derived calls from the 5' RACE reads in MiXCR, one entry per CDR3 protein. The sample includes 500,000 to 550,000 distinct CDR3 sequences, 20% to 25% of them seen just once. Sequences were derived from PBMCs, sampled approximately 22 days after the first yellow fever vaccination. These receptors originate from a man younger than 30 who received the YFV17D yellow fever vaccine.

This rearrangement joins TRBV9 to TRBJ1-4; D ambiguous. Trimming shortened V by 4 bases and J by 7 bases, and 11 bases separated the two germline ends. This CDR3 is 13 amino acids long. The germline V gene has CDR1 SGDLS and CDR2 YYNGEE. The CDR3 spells CASSPSRGEKLFF. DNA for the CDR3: TGTGCCAGCAGCCCCTCACGGGGTGAAAAACTGTTTTTT.

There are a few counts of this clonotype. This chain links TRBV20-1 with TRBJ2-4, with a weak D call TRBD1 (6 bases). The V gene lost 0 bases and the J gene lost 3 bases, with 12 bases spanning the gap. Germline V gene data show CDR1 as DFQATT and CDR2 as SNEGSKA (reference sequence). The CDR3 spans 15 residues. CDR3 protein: CSARETGLGKNIQYF. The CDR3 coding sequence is TGCAGTGCTAGAGAGACAGGTTTAGGCAAAAACATTCAGTACTTC.

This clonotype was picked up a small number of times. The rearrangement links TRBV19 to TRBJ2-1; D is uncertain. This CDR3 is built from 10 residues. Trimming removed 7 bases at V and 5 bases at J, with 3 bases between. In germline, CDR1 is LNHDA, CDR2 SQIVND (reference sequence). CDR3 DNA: TGTGCCAGTAAAGACAATGAGCAGTTCTTC. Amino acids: CASKDNEQFF.

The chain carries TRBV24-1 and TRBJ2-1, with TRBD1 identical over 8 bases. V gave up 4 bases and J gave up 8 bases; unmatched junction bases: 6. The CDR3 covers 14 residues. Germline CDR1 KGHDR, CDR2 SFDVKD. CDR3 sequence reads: CATSDQRTGYEQFF. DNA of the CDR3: TGTGCCACCAGTGACCAAAGGACAGGGTATGAGCAGTTCTTC.

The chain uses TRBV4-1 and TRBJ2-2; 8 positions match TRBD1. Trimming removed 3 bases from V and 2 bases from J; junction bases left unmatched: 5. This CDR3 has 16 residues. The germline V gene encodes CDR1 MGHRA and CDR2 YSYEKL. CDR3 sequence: CASSHSRGRNTGELFF. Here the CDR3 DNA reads TGCGCCAGCAGCCACTCCAGGGGGCGTAACACCGGGGAGCTGTTTTTT.

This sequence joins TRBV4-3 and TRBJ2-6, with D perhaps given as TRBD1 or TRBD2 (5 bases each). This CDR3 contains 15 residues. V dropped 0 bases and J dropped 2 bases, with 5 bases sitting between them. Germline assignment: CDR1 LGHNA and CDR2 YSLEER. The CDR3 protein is CASSQEGAGANVLTF. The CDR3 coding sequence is TGCGCCAGCAGCCAAGAGGGGGCTGGGGCCAACGTCCTGACTTTC.

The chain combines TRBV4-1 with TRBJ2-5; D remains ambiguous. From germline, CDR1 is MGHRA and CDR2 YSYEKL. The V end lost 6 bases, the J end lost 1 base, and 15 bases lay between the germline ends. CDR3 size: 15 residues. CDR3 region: CASRDAWAAQETQYF. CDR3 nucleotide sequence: TGCGCCAGCAGGGACGCGTGGGCAGCCCAAGAGACCCAGTACTTC.

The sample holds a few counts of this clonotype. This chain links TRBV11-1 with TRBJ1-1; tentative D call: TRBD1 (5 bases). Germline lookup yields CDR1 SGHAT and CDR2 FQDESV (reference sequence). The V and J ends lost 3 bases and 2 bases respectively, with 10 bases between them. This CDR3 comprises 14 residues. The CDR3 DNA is TGTGCCAGCAGCTTTAACCAGGGAAACACTGAAGCTTTCTTT. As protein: CASSFNQGNTEAFF.

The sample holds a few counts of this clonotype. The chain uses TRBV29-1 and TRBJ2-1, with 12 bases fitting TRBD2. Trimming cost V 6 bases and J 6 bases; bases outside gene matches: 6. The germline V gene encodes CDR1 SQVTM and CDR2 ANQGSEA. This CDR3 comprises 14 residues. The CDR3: CSVALAGGPNEQFF. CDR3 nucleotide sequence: TGCAGCGTAGCTCTAGCGGGGGGGCCCAATGAGCAGTTCTTC.

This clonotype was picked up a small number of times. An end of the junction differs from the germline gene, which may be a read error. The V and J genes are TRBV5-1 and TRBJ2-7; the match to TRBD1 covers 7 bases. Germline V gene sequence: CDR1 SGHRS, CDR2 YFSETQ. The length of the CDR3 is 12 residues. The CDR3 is CASSLGQGIAIF. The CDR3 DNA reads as TGCGCCAGCAGCTTGGGACAGGGCATAGCTATCTTC. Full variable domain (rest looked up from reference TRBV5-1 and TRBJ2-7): KAGVTQTPRYLIKTRGQQVTLSCSPISGHRSVSWYQQTPGQGLQFLFEYFSETQRNKGNFPGRFSGRQFSNSRSEMNVSTLELGDSALYLCASSLGQGIAIFGPGTRLTVT.

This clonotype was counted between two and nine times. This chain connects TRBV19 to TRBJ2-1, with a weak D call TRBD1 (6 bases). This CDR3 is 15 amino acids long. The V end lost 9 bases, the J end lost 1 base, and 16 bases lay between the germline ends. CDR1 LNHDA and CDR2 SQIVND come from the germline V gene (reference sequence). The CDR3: CASRAGVLSYNEQFF. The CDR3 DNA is TGTGCCAGCCGGGCAGGGGTATTGTCCTACAATGAGCAGTTCTTC.

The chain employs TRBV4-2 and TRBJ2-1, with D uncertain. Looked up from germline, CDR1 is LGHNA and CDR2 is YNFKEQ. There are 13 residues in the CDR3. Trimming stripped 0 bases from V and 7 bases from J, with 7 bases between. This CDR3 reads CASSQDVGNEQFF. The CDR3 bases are TGTGCCAGCAGCCAAGATGTGGGGAATGAGCAGTTCTTC.

In DNA, the CDR3 is TGTGCCAGCAGTTCCTGGACTAGCGGGGGCAGGGAGACCCAGTACTTC. This codes for CASSSWTSGGRETQYF. The genes are TRBV6-2 or TRBV6-3 and TRBJ2-5; 13 bases are a match to TRBD2. Germline CDR1 is MNHEY and CDR2 is SVGEGT. The junction had 7 bases not matched to a gene; V was cut back by 4 bases and J by 5 bases. CDR3 length: 16 amino acids.